The source of this T cell receptor (beta chain) is a study of Ad26.COV2.S vaccination and SARS-CoV-2 variants. The study, taken as a whole, reports: TCR breadth and depth estimates may have understated total T cell responses.

The data were produced by immunoSEQ multiplex PCR, yet TCRdb's version contains in-frame clones alone and is incomplete. The sample yields around 450,000 clones, about nine tenths seen once. This CDR3 is built from 18 residues. Germline V gene lookup returns CDR1 LNHDA and CDR2 SQIVND (reference sequence). The V end was cut by 4 bases, the J end by 3 bases, with 22 bases between. A note on this clone: Its cognate antigen is unknown.

Treatment meaning: over 15 received Ad26.COV2.S at low or high dose, single or two shots; about 5 received placebo; per-sample allocation not given. All samples were drawn on day 63, counting from the first vaccine or placebo injection. This chain links TRBV19 with TRBJ2-4; D possibly corresponds to TRBD1 (6 bases). The sequence was obtained from a person aged 18-65 years who received the Ad26.COV2.S COVID-19 vaccine or a placebo. The specimen comprised peripheral blood, sampled in a trial of Ad26.COV2.S vaccine versus placebo. The chain's CDR3 is CASSKGVRTDVNKNIQYF. CDR3 in DNA: TGTGCCAGTAGTAAAGGCGTGAGGACAGACGTTAACAAAAACATTCAGTACTTC. Based on the CDR3 plus reference TRBV19 and TRBJ2-4, the full variable domain is DGGITQSPKYLFRKEGQNVTLSCEQNLNHDAMYWYRQDPGQGLRLIYYSQIVNDFQKGDIAEGYSVSREKKESFPLTVTSAQKNPTAFYLCASSKGVRTDVNKNIQYFGAGTRLSVL.